This T cell receptor (beta chain) was observed in a study of shared clonotypes between healthy human individuals. CD45RO-negative cells were positively selected for CCR7, leaving out terminally differentiated effector memory CD45RA+ cells. Adult Caucasians living in Nashville, Tennessee made up all of the donors. As to this clone: Its specificity is not known.

Overall study results and limits: Relative to memory subsets, naive subsets generally showed larger estimated richness.

Original processing methods: ImmunoSEQ sequences covered only the junction and lacked quality scores; filtering therefore differed. The repertoire was sequenced with immunoSEQ multiplex PCR; TCRdb's copy has only in-frame clones and lacks some. That table furnishes V, J and clone size, whereas the DNA furnished D and trimming. The repertoire holds some 2 million clones, with about 95% as singletons. Germline V gene lookup returns CDR1 MNHEY and CDR2 SMNVEV (reference sequence). The CDR3 covers 13 residues. V was pared by 2 bases and J by 3 bases, with 8 bases between. Material for sequencing was naive CD8+ T cells sorted from blood. The source of this sequence is a man aged 18 to 29 in good health. The chain combines TRBV27 with TRBJ2-7; unclear D gene. The CDR3 nucleotides are TGTGCCAGCAGTTTACTCCGACACTACGAGCAGTACTTC. Its translation is CASSLLRHYEQYF.